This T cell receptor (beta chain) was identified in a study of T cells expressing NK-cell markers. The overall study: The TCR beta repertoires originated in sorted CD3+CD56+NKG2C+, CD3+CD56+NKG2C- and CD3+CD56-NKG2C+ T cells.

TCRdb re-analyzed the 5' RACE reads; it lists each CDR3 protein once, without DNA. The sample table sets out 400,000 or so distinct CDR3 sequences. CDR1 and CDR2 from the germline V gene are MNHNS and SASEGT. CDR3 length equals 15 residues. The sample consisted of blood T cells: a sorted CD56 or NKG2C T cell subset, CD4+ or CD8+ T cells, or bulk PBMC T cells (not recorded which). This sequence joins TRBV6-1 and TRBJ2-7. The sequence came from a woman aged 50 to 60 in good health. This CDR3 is CASSEGTMGAYEQYF.